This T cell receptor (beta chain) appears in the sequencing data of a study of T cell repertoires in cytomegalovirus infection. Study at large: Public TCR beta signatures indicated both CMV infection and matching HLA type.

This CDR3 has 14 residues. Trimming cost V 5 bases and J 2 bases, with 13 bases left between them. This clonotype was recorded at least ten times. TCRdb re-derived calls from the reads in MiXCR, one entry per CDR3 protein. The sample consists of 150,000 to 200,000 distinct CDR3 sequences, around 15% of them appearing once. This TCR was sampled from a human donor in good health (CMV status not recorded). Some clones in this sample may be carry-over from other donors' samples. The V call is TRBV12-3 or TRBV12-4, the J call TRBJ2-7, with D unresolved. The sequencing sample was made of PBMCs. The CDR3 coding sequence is TGTGCCAGCAGTCGCCCAGTGAACCCCTACGAGCAGTACTTC. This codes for CASSRPVNPYEQYF.